Reported below is one T cell receptor (beta chain). The antigen remains undetermined. Patients were excluded for autoimmune disease history or systemic immunosuppression. Profiled with immunoSEQ multiplex PCR; TCRdb holds only in-frame clones, not every one. The sample carries some 130,000 clones, over 75% recorded once. The sample belongs to a study of OX40 agonist ivuxolimab in advanced cancers. Study-wide findings and caveats: There were, on average, more expanded clones in CD8+ T cells than in CD4+. Clonal expansion was among the lowest in partial responders at 0.1-3.0 mg/kg, especially CD8+.

Sequences were derived from CD4+ or CD8+ T cells sorted from blood, sampled in a trial of the OX40 agonist ivuxolimab. The receptor's source is an adult with an advanced solid tumor such as melanoma, head and neck, liver or kidney cancer.

CDR3 residues: CASSKRGSGELFF. CDR3 coding DNA: TGTGCCAGTAGTAAGCGGGGATCCGGGGAGCTGTTTTTT. The V and J genes are TRBV19 and TRBJ2-2; 7 bases are a match to TRBD2. The V segment lost 4 bases and the J segment 6 bases; nucleotides outside the gene matches: 2. Germline CDR1 LNHDA, CDR2 SQIVND (reference sequence). This CDR3 has 13 residues.